These T cell receptor beta chains were read from a single sample in a study of beta chain features in type 1 diabetes. Clones were read by immunoSEQ multiplex PCR, and TCRdb kept only the in-frame ones, dropping some. The sample holds around 690,000 clones, 12% seen once. Specimen: naive CD4+ T cells from blood. The source of these receptors is a young man with type 1 diabetes. Both conserved end residues are part of each CDR3. The D gene is left open where the match is weak. A clone size is listed for some rows: how often the clone was seen (once, few, many), or a class if it is expanded.

D: NA; size: NA; J: TRBJ1-1; V: TRBV9; CDR3: CASSVATVLDTEAFF; DNA: TGTGCCAGCAGCGTAGCTACAGTCCTGGACACTGAAGCTTTCTTT
D: NA; size: NA; J: TRBJ2-5; V: TRBV20-1; CDR3: CSAPLGETQYF; DNA: TGCAGTGCTCCCCTTGGGGAGACCCAGTACTTC
D: NA; size: few; J: TRBJ2-7; V: TRBV11-3; CDR3: CASSLPGAGSYEQYF; DNA: TGTGCCAGCAGCTTGCCCGGGGCCGGTTCCTACGAGCAGTACTTC
D: TRBD2; size: few; J: TRBJ2-1; V: TRBV25-1; CDR3: CASSSTSGAPYNEQFF; DNA: TGTGCCAGCAGTTCTACTAGCGGGGCCCCCTACAATGAGCAGTTCTTC
D: NA; size: NA; J: TRBJ2-5; V: TRBV10-3; CDR3: CAISALQGGEETQYF; DNA: TGTGCCATCAGTGCCCTTCAGGGGGGGGAAGAGACCCAGTACTTC
D: NA; size: few; J: TRBJ2-5; V: TRBV19; CDR3: CASSIGQVKGETQYF; DNA: TGTGCCAGTAGTATAGGGCAGGTGAAGGGGGAGACCCAGTACTTC
D: TRBD1; size: few; J: TRBJ2-3; V: TRBV5-4; CDR3: CASSPEGNRDRATQYF; DNA: TGTGCCAGCAGCCCCGAAGGTAACCGGGACAGGGCTACGCAGTATTTT
D: TRBD2; size: few; J: TRBJ2-1; V: TRBV4-3; CDR3: CASSQVAGGVNEQFF; DNA: TGCGCCAGCAGCCAAGTGGCGGGGGGTGTTAATGAGCAGTTCTTC
D: TRBD1; size: NA; J: TRBJ1-1; V: TRBV5-1; CDR3: CASSLTGVNTEAFF; DNA: TGCGCCAGCAGCCTGACAGGGGTAAACACTGAAGCTTTCTTT
D: NA; size: few; J: TRBJ2-5; V: TRBV19; CDR3: CASNQGGLQETQYF; DNA: TGTGCCAGTAATCAGGGCGGCCTCCAAGAGACCCAGTACTTC
D: TRBD1; size: NA; J: TRBJ2-7; V: TRBV5-4; CDR3: CASSVPGQLHEQYF; DNA: TGTGCCAGCAGCGTTCCGGGACAGCTCCACGAGCAGTACTTC
D: TRBD1; size: NA; J: TRBJ2-3; V: TRBV2; CDR3: CASSRTGDGTDTQYF; DNA: TGTGCCAGCAGTCGGACAGGGGATGGCACAGATACGCAGTATTTT
D: NA; size: NA; J: TRBJ1-5; V: TRBV19; CDR3: CASMSQGVHSNQPQHF; DNA: TGTGCCAGTATGAGCCAGGGCGTACATAGCAATCAGCCCCAGCATTTT
D: NA; size: few; J: TRBJ2-2; V: TRBV19; CDR3: CASSKENTGELFF; DNA: TGTGCCAGTAGTAAGGAGAACACCGGGGAGCTGTTTTTT
D: TRBD1; size: few; J: TRBJ1-6; V: TRBV28; CDR3: CASSLSGYRGRSSSPLHF; DNA: TGTGCCAGCAGTTTATCGGGGTACAGGGGGCGATCAAGTTCACCCCTCCACTTT
D: NA; size: NA; J: TRBJ2-1; V: TRBV6-6; CDR3: CASRLSAYNEQFF; DNA: TGTGCCAGCAGGCTCAGCGCCTACAATGAGCAGTTCTTC
D: NA; size: NA; J: TRBJ1-5; V: TRBV15; CDR3: CATSRDSGGQPQHF; DNA: TGTGCCACCAGCAGAGATTCGGGGGGGCAGCCCCAGCATTTT
D: NA; size: NA; J: TRBJ1-4; V: TRBV19; CDR3: CASRTRSGDGNEKLFF; DNA: TGTGCCAGTAGAACCAGATCCGGCGACGGAAATGAAAAACTGTTTTTT
D: NA; size: NA; J: TRBJ2-5; V: TRBV15; CDR3: CATSRAGSVVETQYF; DNA: TGTGCCACCAGCAGGGCGGGGTCGGTCGTAGAGACCCAGTACTTC
D: NA; size: few; J: TRBJ2-6; V: TRBV5-6; CDR3: CASSPGVSGANVLTF; DNA: TGTGCCAGCAGCCCTGGGGTCTCTGGGGCCAACGTCCTGACTTTC
D: NA; size: few; J: TRBJ2-1; V: TRBV5-1; CDR3: CASSLSRTLSNEQFF; DNA: TGCGCCAGCAGCTTGTCTAGGACACTCAGCAATGAGCAGTTCTTC
D: TRBD1; size: NA; J: TRBJ2-7; V: TRBV27; CDR3: CASSFTGQGTYEQYF; DNA: TGTGCCAGCAGTTTCACGGGACAGGGAACCTACGAGCAGTACTTC
D: NA; size: few; J: TRBJ2-7; V: TRBV6-5; CDR3: CASSYSAQPGIHEQYF; DNA: TGTGCCAGCAGTTACTCGGCACAGCCGGGCATCCACGAGCAGTACTTC
D: NA; size: few; J: TRBJ2-3; V: TRBV6-5; CDR3: CASRDPRGPTDTQYF; DNA: TGTGCCAGCAGAGACCCTAGGGGTCCCACAGATACGCAGTATTTT
D: NA; size: few; J: TRBJ2-5; V: TRBV6-6; CDR3: CASTPGGETQYF; DNA: TGTGCCAGCACCCCAGGAGGAGAGACCCAGTACTTC
D: NA; size: NA; J: TRBJ2-5; V: TRBV2; CDR3: CASSEVAVQGQYF; DNA: TGTGCCAGCAGTGAAGTGGCCGTCCAGGGCCAGTACTTC
D: NA; size: NA; J: TRBJ1-2; V: TRBV27; CDR3: CASSLRGANYGYTF; DNA: TGTGCCAGCAGTTTACGGGGTGCGAACTATGGCTACACCTTC